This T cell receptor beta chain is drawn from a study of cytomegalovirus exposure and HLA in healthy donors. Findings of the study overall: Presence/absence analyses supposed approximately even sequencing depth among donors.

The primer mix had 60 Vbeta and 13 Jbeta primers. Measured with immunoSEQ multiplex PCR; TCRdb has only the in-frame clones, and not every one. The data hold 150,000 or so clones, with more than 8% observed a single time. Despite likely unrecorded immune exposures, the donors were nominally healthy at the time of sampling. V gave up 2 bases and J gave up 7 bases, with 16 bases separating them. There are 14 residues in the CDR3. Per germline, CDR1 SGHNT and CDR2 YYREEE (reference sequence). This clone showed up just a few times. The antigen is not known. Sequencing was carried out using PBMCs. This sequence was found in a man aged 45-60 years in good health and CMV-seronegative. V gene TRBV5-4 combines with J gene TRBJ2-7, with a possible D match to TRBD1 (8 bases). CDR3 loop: CASSFSGQGGEQYF. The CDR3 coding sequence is TGTGCCAGCAGCTTCTCCGGACAGGGAGGGGAGCAGTACTTC.